This T cell receptor beta chain was sequenced for a study of blood T cell repertoires in COVID-19. Study information: Italy, Spain and the United States were the sources of the convalescent and acute COVID-19 samples. T cells, B-cell-depleted T cells, or PBMCs provided the cDNA or gDNA that served as material.

CDR1 is SGHDT and CDR2 is YYEEEE in the germline V gene. After removal of 2 bases from V and 7 bases from J, the junction contained 10 bases not matched to a gene. The CDR3 has 15 amino acids. In the original processing: Estimated nucleated cell counts came from reference gene primer amplification. The protocol was immunoSEQ multiplex PCR, while the TCRdb copy is restricted to in-frame clones and leaves out a portion. V, J and clone size are those of that table, while D and trimming were read from the DNA. This sample has around 300,000 clones; 75% to 90% occur once, and the top ten carry approximately 0.94%.

The rearrangement links TRBV5-6 to TRBJ1-2; TRBD1 aligns across 8 bases. Sequenced: peripheral blood. The sequence was collected from a woman aged 35 to 49 who had recovered from COVID-19. For the CDR3, the DNA is TGTGCCAGCAGCTTTTTGGACAGGGACGGAGGTGGCTACACCTTC. Its protein product is CASSFLDRDGGGYTF. The full variable domain, with the rest looked up from reference TRBV5-6 and TRBJ1-2, is DAGVTQSPTHLIKTRGQQVTLRCSPKSGHDTVSWYQQALGQGPQFIFQYYEEEERQRGNFPDRFSGHQFPNYSSELNVNALLLGDSALYLCASSFLDRDGGGYTFGSGTRLTVV.